The 19 T cell receptor beta chains below come from one sample, sequenced in a study of lymphopenia after photon versus proton radiotherapy. TCRdb's copy holds only in-frame clones and misses some; the assay was immunoSEQ multiplex PCR. Here the sample spans roughly 20,000 clones, 85% to 95% being singletons. Sample: peripheral blood, taken from a patient treated with photon-based radiotherapy. These receptors were obtained from a man aged 55-75 years with pancreatic cancer.

This chain uses TRBV5-6 with TRBJ1-2, with 10 bases aligning to TRBD1. The CDR3 has 14 amino acids. With 6 bases clipped from V and 3 bases from J, the junction kept 5 bases outside the gene matches. CDR1 SGHDT and CDR2 YYEEEE come from the germline V gene. CDR3 coding DNA: TGTGCCAGCACTTGGGACAGGGGCGACTATGGCTACACCTTC. Residues: CASTWDRGDYGYTF.

This clone appeared a single time. The rearrangement joins TRBV6-1 to TRBJ1-5; D call uncertain. The V and J ends lost 1 base and 6 bases respectively, with 7 bases between them. Germline lookup yields CDR1 MNHNS and CDR2 SASEGT. The CDR3 extends over 13 amino acids. CDR3 region: CASSEGRGQPQHF. CDR3 nucleotides: TGTGCCAGCAGTGAAGGACGTGGTCAGCCCCAGCATTTT.

The genes are TRBV11-2 and TRBJ1-2; D call uncertain. The germline gives CDR1 SGHAT, CDR2 FQNNGV. This CDR3 has 13 amino acids. Trimming left V 0 bases short and J 5 bases short, with 7 bases between. The CDR3 here is CASSLDLEYGYTF. CDR3 coding DNA: TGTGCCAGCAGCTTAGATCTAGAGTATGGCTACACCTTC.

This clone was found a few times. J is TRBJ2-7 and V is TRBV30; no clear D. Germline loops: CDR1 GTSNPN, CDR2 SVGIG (reference sequence). Trimming removed 4 bases at V and 0 bases at J, with 10 bases between. The CDR3 has 13 amino acids. CDR3 nucleotides: TGTGCCTGGAATTACGGCAGCTCCTACGAGCAGTACTTC. Translating gives CAWNYGSSYEQYF. Using reference TRBV30 and TRBJ2-7 for the parts outside the CDR3, the full variable domain is SQTIHQWPATLVQPVGSPLSLECTVEGTSNPNLYWYRQAAGRGLQLLFYSVGIGQISSEVPQNLSASRPQDRQFILSSKKLLLSDSGFYLCAWNYGSSYEQYFGPGTRLTVT.

This chain connects TRBV6-5 to TRBJ1-2; D unresolved. V was clipped by 4 bases and J by 2 bases, with 8 bases between them. CDR3 length: 13 amino acids. From germline, CDR1 is MNHEY and CDR2 SVGAGI. The chain's CDR3 is CASSWQANYGYTF. CDR3 nucleotide sequence: TGTGCCAGCAGTTGGCAGGCCAACTATGGCTACACCTTC.

This clone was picked up one time. The V gene is TRBV12-5, the J gene TRBJ2-4; 9 bases agree with TRBD1. Germline V gene data show CDR1 as LGHNT and CDR2 as FRNRAP. This CDR3 is built from 15 residues. J gave up 3 bases and V 6 bases, and 6 bases lay outside the gene matches. The CDR3 DNA reads TGTGCTAGTGGCCCTACAGGGGGCGTCAAAAACATTCAGTACTTC. Its translation is CASGPTGGVKNIQYF. Based on the CDR3 plus reference TRBV12-5 and TRBJ2-4, the full variable domain is DARVTQTPRHKVTEMGQEVTMRCQPILGHNTVFWYRQTMMQGLELLAYFRNRAPLDDSGMPKDRFSAEMPDATLATLKIQPSEPRDSAVYFCASGPTGGVKNIQYFGAGTRLSVL.

The V call is TRBV5-1, the J call TRBJ1-2, with D hard to call. Trimming pared 0 bases from V and 6 bases from J, leaving 24 bases between. The CDR3 covers 18 residues. Germline values: CDR1 SGHRS, CDR2 YFSETQ. CDR3 DNA sequence: TGCGCCAGCAGCTTGGGTCCCCCCAGGCTGGGGTTCAGACATGGCTACACCTTC. Its translation: CASSLGPPRLGFRHGYTF.

The J gene is TRBJ2-7, the V gene TRBV6-1; D may be TRBD1 or TRBD2 (5 bases each). Germline assignment: CDR1 MNHNS and CDR2 SASEGT. There are 13 residues in the CDR3. The germline V and J ends were trimmed by 11 bases and 1 base, with 15 bases remaining between them. CDR3 bases: TGTGCCGCCTCCGGGACGGATTCCTACGAGCAGTACTTC. This encodes CAASGTDSYEQYF.

The chain uses TRBV5-1 and TRBJ2-3, with TRBD2 matching 11 bases. CDR1 and CDR2 from the germline V gene are SGHRS and YFSETQ. V shed 4 bases, J shed 6 bases, and the junction held 10 bases outside the gene matches. The CDR3 extends over 16 amino acids. For the CDR3, the DNA is TGCGCCAGCAGCCGCCAGGGGACTAGCGGAGGGGATACGCAGTATTTT. Its translation is CASSRQGTSGGDTQYF.

This clone was observed a single time. The chain combines TRBV30 with TRBJ1-5; the D is unclear. The germline V and J ends were trimmed by 3 bases and 2 bases, with 8 bases remaining between them. The CDR3 runs 13 residues. The germline gives CDR1 GTSNPN, CDR2 SVGIG (reference sequence). The CDR3 DNA reads as TGTGCCTGGAGCCGACAAGGCAATCAGCCCCAGCATTTT. Translated: CAWSRQGNQPQHF.

This chain joins TRBV7-9 and TRBJ1-6; D not resolved. V was shortened by 7 bases and J by 8 bases, with 12 bases between the two germline ends. The CDR3 is made up of 13 amino acids. Germline CDR1 is SEHNR and CDR2 is FQNEAQ (reference sequence). The CDR3 sequence: CASTVSGDSPLHF. CDR3 nucleotides: TGTGCCAGCACCGTCTCCGGGGATTCACCCCTCCACTTT.

The rearrangement uses TRBV7-2 and TRBJ2-2; 11 bases align to TRBD1. Germline assignment: CDR1 SGHTA and CDR2 FQGNSA. Unmatched junction bases numbered 4, after V lost 1 base and J lost 6 bases. The CDR3 consists of 16 residues. CDR3 sequence (DNA): TGTGCCAGCAGCTTAGTTTGGACAGGGGGCTCCGGGGAGCTGTTTTTT. Translating it yields CASSLVWTGGSGELFF.

The chain couples TRBV29-1 to TRBJ1-2; maybe TRBD1 (5 bases). This CDR3 has 12 amino acids. CDR1 and CDR2 from the germline V gene are SQVTM and ANQGSEA. With 4 bases removed from V and 0 bases from J, the gap between germline ends came to 6 bases. The CDR3, as DNA: TGCAGCGTTGGGGGGGCTAACTATGGCTACACCTTC. Amino acid sequence: CSVGGANYGYTF.

In its sample, this clone was seen a few times. The chain has TRBV4-2 and TRBJ1-1; D is unclear. Trimming pared 4 bases from V and 7 bases from J, leaving 10 bases between. The CDR3 is made up of 12 amino acids. CDR1 and CDR2 from the germline V gene are LGHNA and YNFKEQ. The CDR3 bases are TGTGCCAGCAGCCCGGATTACCTTGAAGCTTTCTTT. Translation: CASSPDYLEAFF.

The V and J genes are TRBV6-6 and TRBJ1-2; no reliable D call. With 2 bases removed from V and 8 bases from J, the gap between germline ends came to 9 bases. CDR1 and CDR2 from the germline V gene are MNHNY and SVGAGI (reference sequence). There are 12 residues in the CDR3. The CDR3 DNA follows: TGTGCCAGCAGTTACCCGGGCATGGGCTACACCTTC. As protein: CASSYPGMGYTF.

This rearrangement joins TRBV5-8 to TRBJ1-6; D is undetermined. CDR1 SGHTS and CDR2 YDEGEE come from the germline V gene. The CDR3 has 12 residues. Trimming left V 4 bases short and J 6 bases short, with 5 bases between. The CDR3 DNA is TGTGCCAGCAGCACATTTAATTCACCCCTCCACTTT. Translated, it gives CASSTFNSPLHF.

The rearrangement uses TRBV5-6 and TRBJ2-1; TRBD1 agrees at 8 bases. The CDR3 sequence is 18 residues long. Germline V gene lookup returns CDR1 SGHDT and CDR2 YYEEEE. After removal of 4 bases from V and 0 bases from J, the junction contained 12 bases not matched to a gene. This CDR3 reads CASSPIWTGPSSYNEQFF. In DNA, the CDR3 is TGTGCCAGCAGCCCCATTTGGACAGGGCCTAGCTCCTACAATGAGCAGTTCTTC. Using reference TRBV5-6 and TRBJ2-1 for the parts outside the CDR3, the full variable domain is DAGVTQSPTHLIKTRGQQVTLRCSPKSGHDTVSWYQQALGQGPQFIFQYYEEEERQRGNFPDRFSGHQFPNYSSELNVNALLLGDSALYLCASSPIWTGPSSYNEQFFGPGTRLTVL.

This chain connects TRBV7-2 to TRBJ2-5; 7 nucleotides agree with TRBD1. The V segment lost 1 base and the J segment 5 bases; nucleotides outside the gene matches: 4. Germline V lookup: CDR1 SGHTA, CDR2 FQGNSA. The CDR3 is 14 residues long. CDR3 loop: CASSLGRGFETQYF. The CDR3 nucleotides are TGTGCCAGCAGCTTAGGCAGGGGGTTTGAGACCCAGTACTTC. Together with reference TRBV7-2 and TRBJ2-5, the CDR3 gives the full variable domain: GAGVSQSPSNKVTEKGKDVELRCDPISGHTALYWYRQSLGQGLEFLIYFQGNSAPDKSGLPSDRFSAERTGGSVSTLTIQRTQQEDSAVYLCASSLGRGFETQYFGPGTRLLVL.

In this sample, this clone turned up once. The chain combines TRBV6-1 with TRBJ2-1; TRBD1 matches 7 bases. The CDR3 totals 15 residues. The V segment lost 8 bases and the J segment 3 bases; nucleotides outside the gene matches: 10. CDR1 is MNHNS, CDR2 SASEGT, per germline. In nucleotides, the CDR3 is TGTGCCAGCGTGAGGGGGCCCTACGACTACAATGAGCAGTTCTTC. Protein: CASVRGPYDYNEQFF.